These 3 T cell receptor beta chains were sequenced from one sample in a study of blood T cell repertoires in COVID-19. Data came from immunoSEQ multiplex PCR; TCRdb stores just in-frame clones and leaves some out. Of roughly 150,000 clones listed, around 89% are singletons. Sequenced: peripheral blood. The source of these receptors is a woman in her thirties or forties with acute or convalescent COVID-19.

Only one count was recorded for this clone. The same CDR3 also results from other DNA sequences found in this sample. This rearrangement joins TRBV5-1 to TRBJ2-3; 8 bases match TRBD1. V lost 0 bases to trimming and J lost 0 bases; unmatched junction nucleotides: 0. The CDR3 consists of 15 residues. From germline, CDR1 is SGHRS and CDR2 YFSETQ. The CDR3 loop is CASSLGQGSTDTQYF. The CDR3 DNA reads TGCGCCAGCAGCTTGGGACAGGGGAGCACAGATACGCAGTATTTT.

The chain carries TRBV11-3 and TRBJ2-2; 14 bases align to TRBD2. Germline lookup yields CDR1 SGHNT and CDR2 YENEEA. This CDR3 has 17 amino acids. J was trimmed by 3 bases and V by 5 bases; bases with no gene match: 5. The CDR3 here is CASSAGLAGVDTGELFF. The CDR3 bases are TGTGCCAGCAGCGCGGGACTAGCGGGAGTTGACACCGGGGAGCTGTTTTTT.

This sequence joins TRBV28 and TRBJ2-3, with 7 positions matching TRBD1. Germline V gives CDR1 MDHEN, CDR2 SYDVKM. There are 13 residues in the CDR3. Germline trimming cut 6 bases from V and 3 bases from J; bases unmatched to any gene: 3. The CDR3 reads CASRRQGTDTQYF. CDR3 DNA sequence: TGTGCCAGCAGGCGACAGGGAACAGATACGCAGTATTTT.